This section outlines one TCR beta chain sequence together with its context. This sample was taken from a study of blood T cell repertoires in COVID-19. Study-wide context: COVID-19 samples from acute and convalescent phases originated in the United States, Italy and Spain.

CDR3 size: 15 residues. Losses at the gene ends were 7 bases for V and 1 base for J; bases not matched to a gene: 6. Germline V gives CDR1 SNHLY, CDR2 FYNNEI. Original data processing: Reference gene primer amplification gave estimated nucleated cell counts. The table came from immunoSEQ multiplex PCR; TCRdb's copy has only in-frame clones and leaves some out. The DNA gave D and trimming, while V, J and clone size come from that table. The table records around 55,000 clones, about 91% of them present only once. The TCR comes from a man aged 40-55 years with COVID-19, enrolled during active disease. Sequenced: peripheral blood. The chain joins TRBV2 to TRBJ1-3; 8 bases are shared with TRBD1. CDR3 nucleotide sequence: TGTGCCAGCATCGGGACAGGAGAATCTGGAAACACCATATATTTT. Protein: CASIGTGESGNTIYF.